This T cell receptor (beta chain) came from a study of T cell changes during pregnancy in multiple sclerosis. This table comes from immunoSEQ multiplex PCR, and its TCRdb copy is limited to in-frame clones, with some not included. Of approximately 100,000 clones in the sample, around 93% were seen once. The CDR3 is made up of 14 amino acids. Trimming at V came to 2 bases and at J to 7 bases, leaving 7 bases not matched to a gene. Germline-derived CDR1 and CDR2 are SGHRS and YFSETQ. The chain recombines TRBV5-1 with TRBJ1-1; 8 bases are a match to TRBD1. The receptor was isolated from a female donor with multiple sclerosis, enrolled in a pregnancy study. This specimen was peripheral blood, taken before pregnancy. Written as DNA, the CDR3 is TGCGCCAGCAGCTTACAGGACAGGGCCCATGAAGCTTTCTTT. It specifies CASSLQDRAHEAFF.